Included here is one TCR beta chain sequence, with context. Its cognate antigen is unknown. The table came from immunoSEQ multiplex PCR; TCRdb's copy has only in-frame clones and leaves some out. The profile shows around 100,000 clones, around 94% of them singletons. The data are from a study of graft-versus-host responses after intestinal transplantation. The germline V gene encodes CDR1 SGHVS and CDR2 FNYEAQ. Trimming shortened V by 1 base and J by 4 bases, and 12 bases separated the two germline ends. This CDR3 comprises 15 residues. Study results and caveats: Recipient marrow held GvH clones, some first seen in ileum or blood. The study associated peak circulating GvH clone levels with early post-transplant HvG declines.

The chain links TRBV7-6 to TRBJ2-3; D is tentatively TRBD1 or TRBD2 (6 bases each). The sample in question was unstimulated CD4+ T cells sorted from spleen or lymph node cells, obtained before transplant. This clonotype originated in a human donor who was the organ donor for an intestinal transplant. The DNA for the CDR3 is TGTGCCAGCAGCTTAGTAGTCGGGGGCTCAGATACGCAGTATTTT. As protein: CASSLVVGGSDTQYF.